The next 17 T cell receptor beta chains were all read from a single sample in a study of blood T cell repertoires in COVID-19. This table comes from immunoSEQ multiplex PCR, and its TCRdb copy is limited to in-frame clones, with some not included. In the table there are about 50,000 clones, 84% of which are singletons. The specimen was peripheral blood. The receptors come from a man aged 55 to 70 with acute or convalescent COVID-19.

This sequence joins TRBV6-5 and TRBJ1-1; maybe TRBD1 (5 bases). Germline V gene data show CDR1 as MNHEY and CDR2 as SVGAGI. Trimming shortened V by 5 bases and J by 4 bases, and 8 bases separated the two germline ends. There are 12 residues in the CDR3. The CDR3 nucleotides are TGTGCCAGCAGTCAGGGCCCCACTGAAGCTTTCTTT. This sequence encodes CASSQGPTEAFF.

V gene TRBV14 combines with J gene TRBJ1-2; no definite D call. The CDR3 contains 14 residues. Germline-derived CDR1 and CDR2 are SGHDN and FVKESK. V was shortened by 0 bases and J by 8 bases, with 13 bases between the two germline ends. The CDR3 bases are TGTGCCAGCAGCCAAGATAGGAGAGGTAGAGGCTACACCTTC. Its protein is CASSQDRRGRGYTF. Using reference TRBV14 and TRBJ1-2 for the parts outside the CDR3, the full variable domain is EAGVTQFPSHSVIEKGQTVTLRCDPISGHDNLYWYRRVMGKEIKFLLHFVKESKQDESGMPNNRFLAERTGGTYSTLKVQPAELEDSGVYFCASSQDRRGRGYTFGSGTRLTVV.

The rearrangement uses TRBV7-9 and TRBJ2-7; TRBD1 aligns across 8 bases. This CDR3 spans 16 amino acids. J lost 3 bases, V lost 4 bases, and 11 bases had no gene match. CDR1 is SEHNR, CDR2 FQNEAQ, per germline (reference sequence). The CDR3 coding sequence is TGTGCCAGCAGCTCCGGACAGGGTGTGTTGGTCTACGAGCAGTACTTC. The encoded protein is CASSSGQGVLVYEQYF.

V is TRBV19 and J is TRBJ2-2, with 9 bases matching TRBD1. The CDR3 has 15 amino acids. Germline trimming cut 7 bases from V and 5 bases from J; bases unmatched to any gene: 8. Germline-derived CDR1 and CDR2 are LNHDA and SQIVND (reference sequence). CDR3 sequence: CASIPGTGRTGELFF. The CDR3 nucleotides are TGTGCCAGTATACCCGGGACAGGGCGGACCGGGGAGCTGTTTTTT. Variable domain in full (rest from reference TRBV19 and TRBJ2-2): DGGITQSPKYLFRKEGQNVTLSCEQNLNHDAMYWYRQDPGQGLRLIYYSQIVNDFQKGDIAEGYSVSREKKESFPLTVTSAQKNPTAFYLCASIPGTGRTGELFFGEGSRLTVL.

CDR3 amino acids: CASSPGTGVFYGYTF. In DNA form, the CDR3 reads TGTGCCAGCAGCCCTGGGACAGGGGTTTTCTATGGCTACACCTTC. This chain joins TRBV11-1 and TRBJ1-2, with 10 bases lining up with TRBD1. This CDR3 is 15 amino acids long. V lost 5 bases and J lost 4; bases outside the gene matches: 7. Germline-derived CDR1 and CDR2 are SGHAT and FQDESV (reference sequence).

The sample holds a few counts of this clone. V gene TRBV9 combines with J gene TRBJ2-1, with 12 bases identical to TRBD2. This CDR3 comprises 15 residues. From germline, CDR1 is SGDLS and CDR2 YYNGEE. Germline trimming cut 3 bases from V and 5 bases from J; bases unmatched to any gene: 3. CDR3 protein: CASSASGGVHNEQFF. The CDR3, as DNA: TGTGCCAGCAGCGCTAGCGGGGGGGTACACAATGAGCAGTTCTTC.

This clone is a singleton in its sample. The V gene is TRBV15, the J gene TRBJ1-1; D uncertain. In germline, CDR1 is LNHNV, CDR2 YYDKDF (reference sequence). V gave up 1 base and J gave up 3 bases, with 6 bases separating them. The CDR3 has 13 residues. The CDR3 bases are TGTGCCACCAGCAGAGTTTTCGACACTGAAGCTTTCTTT. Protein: CATSRVFDTEAFF.

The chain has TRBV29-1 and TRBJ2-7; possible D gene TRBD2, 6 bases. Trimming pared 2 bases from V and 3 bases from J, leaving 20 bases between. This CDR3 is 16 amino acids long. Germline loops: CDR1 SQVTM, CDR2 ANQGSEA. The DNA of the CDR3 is TGCAGCGTTGAATTCGCTGTGGGGGGTCGGGGCTACGAGCAGTACTTC. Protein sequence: CSVEFAVGGRGYEQYF.

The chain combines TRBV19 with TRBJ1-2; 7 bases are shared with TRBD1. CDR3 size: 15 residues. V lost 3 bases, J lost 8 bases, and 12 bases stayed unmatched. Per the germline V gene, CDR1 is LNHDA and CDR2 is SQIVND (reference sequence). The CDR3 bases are TGTGCCAGTAGTATCTTTTTAGGGGGCTCTGAAGGCTACACCTTC. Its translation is CASSIFLGGSEGYTF.

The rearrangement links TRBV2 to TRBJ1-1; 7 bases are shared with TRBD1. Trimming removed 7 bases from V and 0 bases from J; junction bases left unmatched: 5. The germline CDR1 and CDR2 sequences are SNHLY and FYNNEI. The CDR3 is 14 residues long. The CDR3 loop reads CASIVGGLNTEAFF. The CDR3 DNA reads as TGTGCCAGCATAGTAGGGGGCTTGAACACTGAAGCTTTCTTT. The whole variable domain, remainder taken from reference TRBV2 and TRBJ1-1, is EPEVTQTPSHQVTQMGQEVILRCVPISNHLYFYWYRQILGQKVEFLVSFYNNEISEKSEIFDDQFSVERPDGSNFTLKIRSTKLEDSAMYFCASIVGGLNTEAFFGQGTRLTVV.

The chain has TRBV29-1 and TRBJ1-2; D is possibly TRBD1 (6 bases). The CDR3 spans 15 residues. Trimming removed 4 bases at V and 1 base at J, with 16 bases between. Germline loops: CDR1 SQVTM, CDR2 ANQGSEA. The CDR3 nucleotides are TGCAGCGTTGTACGGGACAACCTTATTAACTATGGCTACACCTTC. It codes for CSVVRDNLINYGYTF.

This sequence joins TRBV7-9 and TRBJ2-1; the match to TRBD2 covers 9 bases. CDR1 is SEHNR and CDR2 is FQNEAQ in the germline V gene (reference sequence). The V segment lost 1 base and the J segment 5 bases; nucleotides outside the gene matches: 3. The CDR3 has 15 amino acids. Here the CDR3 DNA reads TGTGCCAGCAGCTTAGGCGGGGGGGCCCACAATGAGCAGTTCTTC. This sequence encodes CASSLGGGAHNEQFF.

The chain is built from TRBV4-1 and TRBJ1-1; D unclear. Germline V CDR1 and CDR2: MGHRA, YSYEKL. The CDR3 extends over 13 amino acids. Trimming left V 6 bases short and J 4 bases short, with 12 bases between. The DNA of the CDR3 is TGCGCCAGCAGAGGAGGTGTTGTCACTGAAGCTTTCTTT. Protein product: CASRGGVVTEAFF.

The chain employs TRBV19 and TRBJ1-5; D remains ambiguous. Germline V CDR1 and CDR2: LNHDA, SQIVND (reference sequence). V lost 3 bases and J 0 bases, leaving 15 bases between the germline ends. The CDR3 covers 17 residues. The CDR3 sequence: CASSINPGVYSNQPQHF. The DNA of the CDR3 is TGTGCCAGTAGTATTAATCCAGGCGTATATAGCAATCAGCCCCAGCATTTT. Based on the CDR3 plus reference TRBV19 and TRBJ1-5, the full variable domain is DGGITQSPKYLFRKEGQNVTLSCEQNLNHDAMYWYRQDPGQGLRLIYYSQIVNDFQKGDIAEGYSVSREKKESFPLTVTSAQKNPTAFYLCASSINPGVYSNQPQHFGDGTRLSIL.

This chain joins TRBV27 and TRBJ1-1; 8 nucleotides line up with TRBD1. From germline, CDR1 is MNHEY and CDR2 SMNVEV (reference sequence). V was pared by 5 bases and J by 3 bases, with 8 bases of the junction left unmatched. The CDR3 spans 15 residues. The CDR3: CASSTYRGEDTEAFF. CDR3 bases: TGTGCCAGCAGTACTTACAGGGGGGAGGACACTGAAGCTTTCTTT.

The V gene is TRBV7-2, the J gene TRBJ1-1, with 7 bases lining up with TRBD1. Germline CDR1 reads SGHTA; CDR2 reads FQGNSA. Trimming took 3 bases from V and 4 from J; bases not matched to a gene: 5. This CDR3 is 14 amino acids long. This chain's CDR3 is CASSFHRGITEAFF. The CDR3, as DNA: TGTGCCAGCAGCTTCCACAGGGGAATCACTGAAGCTTTCTTT.

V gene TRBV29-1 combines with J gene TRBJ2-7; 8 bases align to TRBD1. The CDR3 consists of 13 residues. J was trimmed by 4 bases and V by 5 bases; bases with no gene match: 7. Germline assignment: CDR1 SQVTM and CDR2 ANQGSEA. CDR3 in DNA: TGCAGCGTTTCTCAGGGGGCAGGTTACGAGCAGTACTTC. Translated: CSVSQGAGYEQYF.